This T cell receptor (beta chain) originates from a study of blood T cell repertoires in COVID-19. Study information: Samples came from the United States, Italy and Spain, spanning acute and convalescent COVID-19. Sample material is recorded as cDNA or gDNA derived from T cells, B-cell-depleted T cells, or PBMCs.

CDR1 is SQVTM and CDR2 is ANQGSEA in the germline V gene. Trimming shortened V by 4 bases and J by 4 bases, and 10 bases separated the two germline ends. The CDR3 spans 12 residues. Authors' methods: Estimated nucleated cell counts came from reference gene primer amplification. Profiling relied on immunoSEQ multiplex PCR, and the TCRdb table lists in-frame clones only, not all of them. The V and J calls and clone size come from that table; D and trimming were worked out from the DNA. The table has about 47,000 clones, approximately 90% seen once. The chain links TRBV29-1 to TRBJ2-5; D unresolved. The sequencing sample was made of peripheral blood. The sequence was collected from a man aged 60 to 69 with active COVID-19. The CDR3 nucleotides read TGCAGCGTTGTGGCCGGGTCAGAGACCCAGTACTTC. Translation gives CSVVAGSETQYF.